The 10 T cell receptor beta chains in this list originate from one sample, sequenced in a study of T cell changes during pregnancy in multiple sclerosis. Clones were sequenced by immunoSEQ multiplex PCR, and TCRdb holds only the in-frame ones, with some missing. The data hold tens of thousands of clones, with roughly 95% observed a single time. The specimen comprised peripheral blood, sampled in the third trimester of pregnancy. The source of these receptors is a female donor in good health, enrolled as a control in a pregnancy study.

The chain couples TRBV27 to TRBJ2-5, with a tentative D call TRBD2 (5 bases). Germline values: CDR1 MNHEY, CDR2 SMNVEV (reference sequence). This CDR3 contains 16 residues. Trimming shortened V by 0 bases and J by 3 bases, and 14 bases separated the two germline ends. The CDR3 DNA sequence: TGTGCCAGCAGTTTATCGAACAGTCACGGGGAAGAGACCCAGTACTTC. Amino acids: CASSLSNSHGEETQYF.

This rearrangement joins TRBV21-1 to TRBJ2-7; TRBD1 is the table's D call, not checked against the DNA. TRBV21-1 is a pseudogene segment. The CDR3 sequence is 14 residues long. The CDR3 spells CASSKRDRGLEQYF. In DNA form, the CDR3 reads TGTGCCAGCAGCAAAAGGGACAGGGGGCTTGAGCAGTACTTC.

The gene calls are TRBV6-1 and TRBJ2-5; 12 positions match TRBD2. Trimming removed 3 bases from V and 1 base from J; junction bases left unmatched: 0. The CDR3 runs 15 residues. Germline V lookup: CDR1 MNHNS, CDR2 SASEGT. CDR3 bases: TGTGCCAGCAGTGAGACTAGCGGGGGCCAAGAGACCCAGTACTTC. Protein sequence: CASSETSGGQETQYF.

The chain is built from TRBV28 and TRBJ2-1; a weak D match, TRBD2 (5 bases). CDR1 and CDR2 (germline): MDHEN, SYDVKM. Trimming pared 3 bases from V and 8 bases from J, leaving 26 bases between. This CDR3 spans 18 amino acids. CDR3 region: CASSFALGPSYVLHEQFF. In DNA form, the CDR3 reads TGTGCCAGCAGTTTCGCCCTCGGGCCTAGCTACGTCCTGCATGAGCAGTTCTTC. Full variable domain (outside the CDR3, taken from reference TRBV28 and TRBJ2-1): DVKVTQSSRYLVKRTGEKVFLECVQDMDHENMFWYRQDPGLGLRLIYFSYDVKMKEKGDIPEGYSVSREKKERFSLILESASTNQTSMYLCASSFALGPSYVLHEQFFGPGTRLTVL.

The V gene is TRBV5-1, the J gene TRBJ2-1; 8 nucleotides agree with TRBD2. The ends lost 3 bases at V and 10 bases at J; junction bases unmatched: 9. CDR1 SGHRS and CDR2 YFSETQ come from the germline V gene. This CDR3 is 14 amino acids long. CDR3 in amino acids: CASSYPSGSREQFF. DNA for the CDR3: TGCGCCAGCAGCTATCCTAGCGGGTCGAGGGAGCAGTTCTTC.

The V and J genes are TRBV25-1 and TRBJ2-1, with 7 bases identical to TRBD2. CDR1 and CDR2 (germline): MGHDK, SYGVNS. The CDR3 has 15 amino acids. Trimming at V came to 7 bases and at J to 7 bases, leaving 13 bases not matched to a gene. As DNA, the CDR3 is TGTGCCAGCACCGAAGGGAGCGGGATGGAGAATGAGCAGTTCTTC. Translated, it gives CASTEGSGMENEQFF.

V is TRBV7-2 and J is TRBJ1-1; the D gene is possibly TRBD1 (5 bases). V dropped 7 bases and J dropped 3 bases, with 18 bases sitting between them. The CDR3 consists of 15 residues. Germline V gene lookup returns CDR1 SGHTA and CDR2 FQGNSA. In nucleotides, the CDR3 is TGTGCCAGCACCCGAAGGGGCAGGGTGGACACTGAAGCTTTCTTT. Its protein is CASTRRGRVDTEAFF. Combining the CDR3 with reference TRBV7-2 and TRBJ1-1 gives the whole variable domain GAGVSQSPSNKVTEKGKDVELRCDPISGHTALYWYRQSLGQGLEFLIYFQGNSAPDKSGLPSDRFSAERTGGSVSTLTIQRTQQEDSAVYLCASTRRGRVDTEAFFGQGTRLTVV.

This chain joins TRBV2 and TRBJ1-1; weak D call: TRBD1 (6 bases). CDR1 and CDR2 from the germline V gene are SNHLY and FYNNEI. The CDR3 has 13 amino acids. V was pared by 2 bases and J by 5 bases, with 9 bases between. In DNA form, the CDR3 reads TGTGCCAGCAGTGAAACAGGGAAGACTGAAGCTTTCTTT. As protein: CASSETGKTEAFF.

The chain combines TRBV15 with TRBJ1-3, with D possibly being TRBD1 (5 bases). The V gene's germline CDR1 is LNHNV and CDR2 YYDKDF (reference sequence). Trimming removed 3 bases at V and 2 bases at J, with 8 bases between. The CDR3 extends over 14 amino acids. The CDR3 bases are TGTGCCACCAGCAGTCAGGGTGCTGGAAACACCATATATTTT. Amino acids: CATSSQGAGNTIYF.

The V call is TRBV2, the J call TRBJ2-7; D possibly corresponds to TRBD1 (6 bases). Deletions cut 6 bases from V and 7 bases from J, with 16 bases between. The CDR3 has 13 residues. Germline CDR1 reads SNHLY; CDR2 reads FYNNEI. CDR3 coding DNA: TGTGCCAGCAGCGTTGGGGACATGGGTGAGCAGTACTTC. Translation gives CASSVGDMGEQYF.